The T cell receptor (beta chain) under discussion was sequenced for a study of T-cell memory formation after mild COVID-19 (dated by TCRdb to the early 2020s). Background on the whole study: Most TCR sequence clusters were specific to one of the two donors. Two young, previously healthy adult volunteers made up the cohort, one male and one female. In a couple of donors, T-cell clones that expanded and contracted after mild COVID-19 were tracked by sequencing TCRalpha and TCRbeta repertoires over time. The paper as a whole reports these results and caveats: Some responding clones were detected in pre-infection memory, suggesting pre-existing cross-reactive memory T cells joined the SARS-CoV-2 response. SARS-CoV-2 specificity of the second-wave clones peaking on day 37 was not confirmed. Contracting CD4+ clones turned up mainly in the CM and EM memory subsets, whereas EMRA was where CD8+ clones were enriched. Balanced CD4/CD8 phenotypes were observed for clones contracting from day 15 to 85, whereas a bias towards CD4+ was observed for a second wave of clones expanding from day 15 to 37. Only two mild cases were covered in the study, and larger cohorts including severe cases with pre-infection samples were considered necessary.

The V and J ends are trimmed by 6 bases and 5 bases, leaving 14 bases between them. Reading the germline V gene gives CDR1 MNHEY and CDR2 SVGAGI. Spanning cysteine to valine, the CDR3 consists of 13 amino acids. This entry keeps only the CDR3 DNA: 39 bases, framed from base 1. As concerns this clonotype: What this receptor recognizes is not known. The record has no base qualities; no much larger clone is one base away.

Sequenced on an Illumina NovaSeq 6000. TCRalpha and TCRbeta cDNA libraries were built by 5'RACE with constant-segment primers, adding sample barcodes and unique molecular identifiers. Trizol reagent was used to extract RNA from every sample. Amplification of the libraries took two PCR steps, and the second step added a second sample barcode plus Illumina TruSeq adapters. Libraries were sequenced on an Illumina NovaSeq with 2 x 150 bp paired-end reads. The study's processing was this. With migec v1.2.7, reads were demultiplexed and then collapsed into UMI-guided consensus sequences. Using mixcr v2.1.11, the UMI consensuses were aligned to TRA and TRB V and J templates and assembled into clonotypes. Clonotypes were classified as expanded or contracted when called significant by both edgeR and NoisET, with noise models trained on biological replicates. For edgeR calls, a false discovery rate-adjusted p below 0.01 and a log2 fold-change threshold of 1 were applied. As an exploratory analysis of dynamics, PCA with hierarchical clustering was applied to max-normalized trajectories of the 1000 most abundant clonotypes. Separately sequenced CD4+ and CD8+ repertoires were used to assign a CD4 or CD8 phenotype to each responding clone. In TCRdb, the public reads were trimmed at Q25 with fastp and aligned with MiXCR, with productive beta chains retained. A single entry per CDR3 protein holds the most common genes and DNA from its merged rows. The V and J calls and clone size are TCRdb's, not the authors'. Counted in this sample were hundreds of thousands of distinct CDR3 sequences; roughly 15% of them appeared once. Around a fifth of the sample rests with the top ten.

PBMCs were isolated by Ficoll-Paque density gradient centrifugation. The chain links TRBV6-5 with TRBJ2-7, and perhaps TRBD1 as D gene, on 6 matching bases. This receptor was taken from a man between 18 and 35 years old who had mild COVID-19 (a few samples of this study predate the infection). The sample titles of this study are shuffled in the database, so cell type and time point are left out; the donor was told from shared clones. Sequencing input: PBMCs or a T cell subset sorted from them (not recorded which). The CDR3: CASRPIRGHEQYV. The base sequence is TGTGCCAGCAGACCAATCAGGGGCCACGAGCAGTACGTC.